This T cell receptor (beta chain) was captured in a study of T-cell reconstitution after alpha-beta-depleted transplantation in children (dated by TCRdb to the mid-2010s). About the study as a whole: The study quantitatively tracked T-cell immune reconstitution after TCRalphabeta/CD19-depleted allogeneic hematopoietic cell transplantation in children using TCR repertoire profiling. The study at large found these results: The high TCRbeta diversity at day 60 in some patients was ascribed to recipient T cells and intrathymic progenitors that had survived conditioning. Over subsequent months, a decline in hyperexpanded clone frequencies was noted, and after one year, T-cell counts and TCRbeta diversity were mostly ascribed to newly produced T cells. The apparently early recovery of alphabetaT-cell counts about two months after transplant reportedly depended on only several hundred rapidly expanded clones that came from non-depleted graft cells.

With regard to this clonotype: Its antigen target is currently unknown. No base quality information exists; no much larger clone differs at one position.

The library was obtained by PCR. Sequenced on an Illumina HiSeq 2500. To normalize quantification of the TCRbeta repertoire, the TCR libraries were built with molecular barcoding that relied on unique molecular identifiers. The raw public reads went through TCRdb reprocessing: fastp at Q25, MiXCR clone calling, in-frame beta chains kept. Duplicate CDR3 protein sequences are folded into a single record with the most common DNA and genes. In this sample the table shows approximately 110,000 distinct CDR3 sequences, around 10% of which occur a single time. Clones ranked in the top ten supply less than 45% of the sample. Between the V and J ends, shortened by 7 bases and 7 bases respectively, the junction contains 10 bases. The CDR3 numbers 11 residues from cysteine through phenylalanine. The read is trimmed to its CDR3 DNA, 33 bases read in frame from base 1. Via the germline V gene, CDR1 is MNHNS and CDR2 SASEGT.

This specimen's treatment or condition label, interpreted: allogeneic hematopoietic cell transplantation with graft depleted of TCRalphabeta T cells and CD19 B cells. TCRalphabeta/CD19-depleted allogeneic hematopoietic cell grafts were given to the transplant recipients, all of whom were children. This clonotype was obtained from a boy aged 2-15 years with acute lymphoblastic leukemia, due to receive a stem cell transplant. The input for sequencing was PBMCs, taken before TCRalphabeta/CD19-depleted stem cell transplant. Recombination linked TRBV6-1 to TRBJ1-1; the D gene is unclear. The DNA reads TGTGCCAGCAAATGGAGCCTTGAAGCTTTCTTT. Its protein reads: CASKWSLEAFF.